The sequence of this T cell receptor (beta chain) was determined in a study of identical twins. This CDR3 region has 13 residues. Germline V gives CDR1 MDHEN, CDR2 SYDVKM. V lost 7 bases and J 6 bases, leaving 13 bases between the germline ends. This clonotype came up many times. TCRdb redid the calling of the 5' RACE reads with MiXCR, one entry per CDR3 protein. The table records around 1.7 million distinct CDR3 sequences, under 35% of them present only once. The source material was cord blood. The source of this sequence is a newborn girl in good health. This chain connects TRBV28 to TRBJ2-1; D is ambiguous. The CDR3 protein is CASNPGRRNEQFF. In nucleotides, the CDR3 is TGTGCCAGCAATCCAGGACGGCGCAATGAGCAGTTCTTC.